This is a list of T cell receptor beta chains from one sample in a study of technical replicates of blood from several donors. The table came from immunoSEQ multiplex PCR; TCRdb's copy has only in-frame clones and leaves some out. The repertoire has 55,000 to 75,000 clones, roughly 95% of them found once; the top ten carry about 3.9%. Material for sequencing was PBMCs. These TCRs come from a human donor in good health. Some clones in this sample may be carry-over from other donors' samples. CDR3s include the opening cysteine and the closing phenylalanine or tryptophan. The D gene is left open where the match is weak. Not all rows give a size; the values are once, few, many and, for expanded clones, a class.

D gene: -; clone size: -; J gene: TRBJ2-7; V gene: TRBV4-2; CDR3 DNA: TGTGCCAGCAGTCGTGCAACGGGATCCCCCTACGAGCAGTACTTC; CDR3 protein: CASSRATGSPYEQYF
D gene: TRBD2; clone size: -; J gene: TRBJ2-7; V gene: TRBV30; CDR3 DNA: TGTGCCTGGAGCCGACTAGCGGGAGGCAGTGAGCAGTACTTC; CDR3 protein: CAWSRLAGGSEQYF
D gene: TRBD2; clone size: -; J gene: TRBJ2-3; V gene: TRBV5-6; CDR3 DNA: TGTGCCAGCAGCTTGTGGCTAGCGGGATTGACTAGCACAGATACGCAGTATTTT; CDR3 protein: CASSLWLAGLTSTDTQYF
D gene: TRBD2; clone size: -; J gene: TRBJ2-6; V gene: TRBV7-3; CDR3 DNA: TGTGCCAGCAGCTTAACGGGGTCGGGAGGGGCAGGGGCCAACGTCCTGACTTTC; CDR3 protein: CASSLTGSGGAGANVLTF
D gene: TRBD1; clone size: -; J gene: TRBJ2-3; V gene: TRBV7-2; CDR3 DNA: TGTGCCAGCAGCTTAAACAGGGGGATAGATACGCAGTATTTT; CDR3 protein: CASSLNRGIDTQYF
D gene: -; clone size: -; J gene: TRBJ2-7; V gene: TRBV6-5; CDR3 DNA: TGTGCCAGCAGATCCGGGACACTATCCATATACGAGCAGTACTTC; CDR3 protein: CASRSGTLSIYEQYF
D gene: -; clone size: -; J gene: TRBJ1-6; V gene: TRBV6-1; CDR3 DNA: TGTGCCAGCACGGGCAGGGATGGCTATAATTCACCCCTCCACTTT; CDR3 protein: CASTGRDGYNSPLHF
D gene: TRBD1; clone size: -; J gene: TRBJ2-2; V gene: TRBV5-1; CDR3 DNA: TGCGCCAGCAGCCAAGGACAGGGGGCCGGGGAGCTGTTTTTT; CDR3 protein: CASSQGQGAGELFF
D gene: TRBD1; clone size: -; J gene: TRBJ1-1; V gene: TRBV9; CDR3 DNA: TGTGCCAGCAGCGTAGCAGGGGGCAACACTGAAGCTTTCTTT; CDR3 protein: CASSVAGGNTEAFF
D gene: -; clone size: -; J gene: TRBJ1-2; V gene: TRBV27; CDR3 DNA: TGTGCCAGCGGGACTCCTCGCTATGGCTACACCTTC; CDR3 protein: CASGTPRYGYTF
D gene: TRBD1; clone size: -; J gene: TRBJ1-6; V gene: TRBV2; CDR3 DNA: TGTGCCAGCAGCACGGACAGGGCGGACTATAATTCACCCCTCCACTTT; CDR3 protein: CASSTDRADYNSPLHF
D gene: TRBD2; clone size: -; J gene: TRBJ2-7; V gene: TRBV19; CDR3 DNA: TGTGCCAGTAGTATAGGGACCGGGACTAAAGCCTCCTACGAGCAGTACTTC; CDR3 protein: CASSIGTGTKASYEQYF
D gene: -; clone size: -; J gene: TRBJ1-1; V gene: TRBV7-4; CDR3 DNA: TGTTCCTTTCGCCCTACCCCAGAAGCTTTCTTT; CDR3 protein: CSFRPTPEAFF
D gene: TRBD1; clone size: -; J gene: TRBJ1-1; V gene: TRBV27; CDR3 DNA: TGTGCCAGCAGTTTCTACCGGGACAGGGGGGGCGAGGCTTTCTTT; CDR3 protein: CASSFYRDRGGEAFF
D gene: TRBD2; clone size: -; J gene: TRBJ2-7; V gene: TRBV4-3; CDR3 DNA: TGCGCCAGCAGCCAAGATCCTAGCGGGATCAACGAGCAGTACTTC; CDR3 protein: CASSQDPSGINEQYF
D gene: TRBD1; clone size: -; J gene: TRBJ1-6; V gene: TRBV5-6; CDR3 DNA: TGTGCCAGCTCCATTTACAGGGGCAATTCACCCCTCCACTTT; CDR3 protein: CASSIYRGNSPLHF
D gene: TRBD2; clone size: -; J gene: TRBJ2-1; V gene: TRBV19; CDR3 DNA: TGTGCCAGTAGTAAGGGACTAGCCCTCGATGAGCAGTTCTTC; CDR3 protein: CASSKGLALDEQFF
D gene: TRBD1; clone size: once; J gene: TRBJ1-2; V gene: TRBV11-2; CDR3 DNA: TGTGCCAGCAGCGCCGGGACAGGGGGATCAAACTTCTATGGCTACACCTTC; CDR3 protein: CASSAGTGGSNFYGYTF
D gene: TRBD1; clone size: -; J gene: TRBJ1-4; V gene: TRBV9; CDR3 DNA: TGTGCCAGCAGCACCGGACAGGGAGGTAATGAAAAACTGTTTTTT; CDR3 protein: CASSTGQGGNEKLFF
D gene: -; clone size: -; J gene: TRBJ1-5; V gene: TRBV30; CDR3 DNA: TGTGCCTGGAGTGTAACAGGGTATAGCAATCAGCCCCAGCATTTT; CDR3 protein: CAWSVTGYSNQPQHF
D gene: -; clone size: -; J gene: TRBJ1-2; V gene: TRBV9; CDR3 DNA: TGTGCCAGCAGCGTATCAACAGGGCTGAACTATGGCTACACCTTC; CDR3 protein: CASSVSTGLNYGYTF
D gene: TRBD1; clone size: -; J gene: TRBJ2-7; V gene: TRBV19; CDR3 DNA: TGTGCCAGTAGCGAAAAAACAGGGGGTAGACCCTACGAGCAGTACTTC; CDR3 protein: CASSEKTGGRPYEQYF
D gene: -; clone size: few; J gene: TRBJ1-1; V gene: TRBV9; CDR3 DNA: TGTGCCAGCAGCTTGCAAGAGGACACTGAAGCTTTCTTT; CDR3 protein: CASSLQEDTEAFF